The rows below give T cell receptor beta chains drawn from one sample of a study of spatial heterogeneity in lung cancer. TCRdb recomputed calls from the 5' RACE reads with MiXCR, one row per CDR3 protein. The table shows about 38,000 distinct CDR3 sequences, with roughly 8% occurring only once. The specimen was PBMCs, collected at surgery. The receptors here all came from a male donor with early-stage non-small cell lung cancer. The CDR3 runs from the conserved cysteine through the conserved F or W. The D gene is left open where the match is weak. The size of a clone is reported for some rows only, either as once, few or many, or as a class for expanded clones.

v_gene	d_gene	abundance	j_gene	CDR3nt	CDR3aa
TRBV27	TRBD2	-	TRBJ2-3	TGTGCCAGCAGAACCGGACTAGCGGGTTCATGGGGCACAGATACGCAGTATTTT	CASRTGLAGSWGTDTQYF
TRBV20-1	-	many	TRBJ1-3	TGCAGTGCTATTTGGACCAACTCTGGAAACACCATATATTTT	CSAIWTNSGNTIYF
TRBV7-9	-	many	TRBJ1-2	TGTGCCAGCAGCTTGGAGAACTATGGCTACACCTTC	CASSLENYGYTF
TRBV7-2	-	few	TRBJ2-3	TGTGCCAGCACCCCACGGGGGAGATCAGATACGCAGTATTTT	CASTPRGRSDTQYF
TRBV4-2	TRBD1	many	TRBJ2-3	TGTGCCAGCAGCCAAGATCTACCCGACAGGGGGCCGGATACGCAGTATTTT	CASSQDLPDRGPDTQYF
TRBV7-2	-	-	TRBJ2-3	TGTGCCACAAGGGGGGGTACAGATACGCAGTATTTT	CATRGGTDTQYF
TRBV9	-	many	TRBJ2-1	TGTGCCAGCAGCGTAGAAGGGAGACCCTACAATGAGCAGTTCTTC	CASSVEGRPYNEQFF
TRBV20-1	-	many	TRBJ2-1	TGCAGTGCTAGGGAATCCTTTAGAGAGCAGTTCTTC	CSARESFREQFF
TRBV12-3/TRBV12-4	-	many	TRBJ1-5	TGTGCCAGCAGTCACCTAGGGGACCAGTATCAGCCCCAGCATTTT	CASSHLGDQYQPQHF
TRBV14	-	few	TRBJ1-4	TGTGCCAGCAGCCAAGCGGGTGGGAGGGCCAAATCGTTT	CASSQAGGRAKSF
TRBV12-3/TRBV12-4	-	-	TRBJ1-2	TGTGCCAGCAGTCCGACCTATGGCTACACCTTC	CASSPTYGYTF
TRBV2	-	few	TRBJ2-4	TGTGCCAGCAGACGAGAGGTGATTCGAGCCAAAAACATTCAGTACTTC	CASRREVIRAKNIQYF
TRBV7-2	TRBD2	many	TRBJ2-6	TGTGCCAGCAGCTTAACTAGCGGCTCTGGGGCCAACGTCCTGACTTTC	CASSLTSGSGANVLTF
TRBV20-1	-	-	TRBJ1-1	TGCAGTGCTAGAGTAGGAGACAGTTCGCCTGAAGCTTTCTTT	CSARVGDSSPEAFF
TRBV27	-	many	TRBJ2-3	TGTGCCAGCAGTCATTACCCCCCACTTGGGGTAATGGAAGATACGCAGTATTTT	CASSHYPPLGVMEDTQYF
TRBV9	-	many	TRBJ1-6	TGTGCCAGCAGCGACCCGGGAGGCTCCTATAATTCACCCCTCCACTTT	CASSDPGGSYNSPLHF
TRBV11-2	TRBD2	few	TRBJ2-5	TGTGCCAGCAGCCCTCCCCGAGGACTAGCGGGAGCGGGAGAGACCCAGTACTTC	CASSPPRGLAGAGETQYF
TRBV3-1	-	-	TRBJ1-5	TGTGCCAGCAGCCAAGAGTTAAGCAATCAGCCCCAGCATTTT	CASSQELSNQPQHF
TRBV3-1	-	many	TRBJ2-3	TGTGCCAGCAGCCAAACAGTTTGGACAGATACGCAGTATTTT	CASSQTVWTDTQYF
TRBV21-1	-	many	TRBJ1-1	TGTGCCAGCAGCAAAGAGAACAGGGGGAACACTGAAGCTTTCTTT	CASSKENRGNTEAFF
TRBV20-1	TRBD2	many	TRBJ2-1	TGCAGTGCTAGAGACCCCTTGCGGGAGGATGCCCGCTCCTACAATGAGCAGTTCTTC	CSARDPLREDARSYNEQFF
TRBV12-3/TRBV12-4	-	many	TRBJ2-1	TGTGCCAGCAGCCTGAGTCCCCGTCGGAATGAGCAGTTCTTC	CASSLSPRRNEQFF
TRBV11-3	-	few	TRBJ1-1	TGTGCCAGCAGCTTAGATAATTGGGAAGGGAACACTGAAGCTTTCTTT	CASSLDNWEGNTEAFF
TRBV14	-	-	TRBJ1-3	TGTGCCAGCAGCCTCAGAAGCGGACATTTGGCCTCTGGAAACACCATATATTTT	CASSLRSGHLASGNTIYF
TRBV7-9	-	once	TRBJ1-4	TGTGCCAGCAGCGACCGACAGCGGGGCTCAACTAATGAAAAACTGTTTTTT	CASSDRQRGSTNEKLFF
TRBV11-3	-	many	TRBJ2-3	TGTGCCAGCAGCTCCGTGGGGGATACGCAGTATTTT	CASSSVGDTQYF
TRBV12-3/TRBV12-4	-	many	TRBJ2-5	TGTGCCAGCAGTTCCTCCGGACCTCAAGAGACCCAGTACTTC	CASSSSGPQETQYF
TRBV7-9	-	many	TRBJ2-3	TGTGCCAGCAGCTTAGCTGGCCCAGGGACAGATACGCAGTATTTT	CASSLAGPGTDTQYF
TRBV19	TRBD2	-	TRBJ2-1	TGTGCCAGTAGACCAAGCGGGACCCCCAATGAGCAGTTCTTC	CASRPSGTPNEQFF
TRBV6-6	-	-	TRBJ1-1	TGTGCCAGCAGTTCCTTCCCCCGGCACGACCCTAACACTGAAGCTTTCTTT	CASSSFPRHDPNTEAFF
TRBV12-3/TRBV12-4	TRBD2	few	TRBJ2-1	TGTGCCAGCTGGGGCGGGGGGCCAAACAATGAGCAGTTCTTC	CASWGGGPNNEQFF
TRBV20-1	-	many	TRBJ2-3	TGCAGTGCTAGAGTGACTAGCACAGATACGCAGTATTTT	CSARVTSTDTQYF
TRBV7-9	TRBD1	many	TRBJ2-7	TGTGCCAGCAGCTCAGACAGGGGGTACGAGCAGTACTTC	CASSSDRGYEQYF
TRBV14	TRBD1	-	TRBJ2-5	TGTGCCAGCAGCCTAGGACAGGGGGCAAGGGAGACCCAGTACTTC	CASSLGQGARETQYF
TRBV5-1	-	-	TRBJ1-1	TGCGCCAGCAGCTTGACAGGGACGGGCACTGAAGCTTTCTTT	CASSLTGTGTEAFF
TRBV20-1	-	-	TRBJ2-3	TGCAGTGCTAGAGATTTCGGGGGGCTCACAGATACGCAGTATTTT	CSARDFGGLTDTQYF
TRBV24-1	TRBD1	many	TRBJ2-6	TGTGCCACCAGTGACCCGACAGGGTCCGGGGCCAACGTCCTGACTTTC	CATSDPTGSGANVLTF
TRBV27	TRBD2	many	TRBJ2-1	TGTGCCAGCAGTTTGGTTGCCGGGACTAGTAATGAGCAGTTCTTC	CASSLVAGTSNEQFF
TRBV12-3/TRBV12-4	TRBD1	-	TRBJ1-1	TGTGCCAGCAGTTTAAGGAGACAGGGGAACACTGAAGCTTTCTTT	CASSLRRQGNTEAFF
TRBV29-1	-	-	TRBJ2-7	TGCGGCGTCTTCGACAGGGCGGGATTCGAGCAGTACTTC	CGVFDRAGFEQYF
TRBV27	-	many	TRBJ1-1	TGTGCCAGCAGTTGGGGACACCCGAACACTGAAGCTTTCTTT	CASSWGHPNTEAFF
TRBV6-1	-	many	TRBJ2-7	TGTGCCAGCAGTGAGGGCCCTATATCTACTGAGCAGTACTTC	CASSEGPISTEQYF
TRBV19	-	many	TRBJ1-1	TGTGCCAGTAGTATAGCCAGGAACACTGAAGCTTTCTTT	CASSIARNTEAFF
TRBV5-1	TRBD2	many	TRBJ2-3	TGCGCCAGCAGCTTCGGTGGGGGGGCAGATACGCAGTATTTT	CASSFGGGADTQYF